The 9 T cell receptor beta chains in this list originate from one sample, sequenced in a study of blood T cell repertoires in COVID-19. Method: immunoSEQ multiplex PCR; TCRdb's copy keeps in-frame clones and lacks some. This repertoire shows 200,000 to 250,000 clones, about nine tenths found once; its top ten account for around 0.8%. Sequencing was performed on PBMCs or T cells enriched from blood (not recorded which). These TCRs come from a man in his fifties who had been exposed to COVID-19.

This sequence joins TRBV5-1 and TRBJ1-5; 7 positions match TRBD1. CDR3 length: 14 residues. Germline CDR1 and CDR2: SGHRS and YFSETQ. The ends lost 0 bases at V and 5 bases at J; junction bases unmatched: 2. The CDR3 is CASSLGDSHQPQHF. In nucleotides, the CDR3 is TGCGCCAGCAGCTTGGGGGACAGCCATCAGCCCCAGCATTTT.

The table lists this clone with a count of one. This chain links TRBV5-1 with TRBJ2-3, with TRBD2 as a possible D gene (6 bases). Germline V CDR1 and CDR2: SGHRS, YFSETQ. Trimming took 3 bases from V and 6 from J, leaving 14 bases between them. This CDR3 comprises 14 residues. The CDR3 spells CASSSTPGADTQYF. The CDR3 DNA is TGCGCCAGCAGCTCCACCCCGGGAGCTGATACGCAGTATTTT.

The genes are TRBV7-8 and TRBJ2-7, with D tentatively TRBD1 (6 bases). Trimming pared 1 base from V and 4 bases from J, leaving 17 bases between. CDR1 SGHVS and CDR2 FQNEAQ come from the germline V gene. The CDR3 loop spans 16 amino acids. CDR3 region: CASSLGLGQPEYEQYF. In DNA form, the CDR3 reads TGTGCCAGCAGCTTAGGGTTAGGACAGCCGGAGTACGAGCAGTACTTC. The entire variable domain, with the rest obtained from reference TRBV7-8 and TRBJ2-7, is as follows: GAGVSQSPRYKVAKRGQDVALRCDPISGHVSLFWYQQALGQGPEFLTYFQNEAQLDKSGLPSDRFFAERPEGSVSTLKIQRTQQEDSAVYLCASSLGLGQPEYEQYFGPGTRLTVT.

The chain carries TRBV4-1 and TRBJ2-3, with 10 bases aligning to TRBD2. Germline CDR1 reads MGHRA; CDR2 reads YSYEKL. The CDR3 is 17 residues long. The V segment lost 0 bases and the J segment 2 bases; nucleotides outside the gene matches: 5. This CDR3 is CASSQDRTSGDTDTQYF. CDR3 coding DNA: TGCGCCAGCAGCCAAGATAGGACTAGCGGAGACACAGATACGCAGTATTTT.

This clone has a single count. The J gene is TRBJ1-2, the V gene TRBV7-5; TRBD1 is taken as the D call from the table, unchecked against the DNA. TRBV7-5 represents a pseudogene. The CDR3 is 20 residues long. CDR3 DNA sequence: TGTGCCCAACCACCCGACAGGGGTCGGCTTAAAGATGAAACAGTTTATGGCTACACCTTC. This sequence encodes CAQPPDRGRLKDETVYGYTF.

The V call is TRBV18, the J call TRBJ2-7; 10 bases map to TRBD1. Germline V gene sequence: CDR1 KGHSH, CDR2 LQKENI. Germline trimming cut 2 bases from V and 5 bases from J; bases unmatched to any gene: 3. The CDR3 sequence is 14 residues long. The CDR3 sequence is CASSPGTGVHEQYV. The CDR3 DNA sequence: TGTGCCAGCTCACCAGGGACAGGGGTCCACGAGCAGTACGTC.

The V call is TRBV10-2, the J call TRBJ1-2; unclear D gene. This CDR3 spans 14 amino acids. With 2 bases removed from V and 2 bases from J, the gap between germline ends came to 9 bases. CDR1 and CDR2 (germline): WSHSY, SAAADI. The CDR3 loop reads CASSEGGKNYGYTF. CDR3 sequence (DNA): TGCGCCAGCAGTGAGGGCGGGAAAAACTATGGCTACACCTTC.

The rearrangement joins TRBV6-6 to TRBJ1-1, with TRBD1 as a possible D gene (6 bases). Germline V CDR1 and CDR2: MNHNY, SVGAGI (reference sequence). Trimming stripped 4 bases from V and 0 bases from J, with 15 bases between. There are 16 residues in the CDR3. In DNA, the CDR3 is TGTGCCAGCAGTTTGTGGGGAGGGGGGCTGAACACTGAAGCTTTCTTT. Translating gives CASSLWGGGLNTEAFF.

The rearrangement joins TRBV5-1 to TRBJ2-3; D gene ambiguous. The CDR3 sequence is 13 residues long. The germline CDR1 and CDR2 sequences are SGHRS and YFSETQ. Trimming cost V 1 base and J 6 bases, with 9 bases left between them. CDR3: CASSLPPKDTQYF. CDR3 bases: TGCGCCAGCAGCTTGCCGCCTAAGGATACGCAGTATTTT.